The rows below give T cell receptor beta chains drawn from one sample of a study of blood T cells in healthy people across ages. TCRdb re-derived calls from the 5' RACE reads in MiXCR, one entry per CDR3 protein. The sample includes around 1,900,000 distinct CDR3 sequences, approximately 39% of them seen just once. Material for sequencing was blood. The receptors shown here come from a human donor in good health. CDR3s include the opening cysteine and the closing phenylalanine or tryptophan. D genes are given only for firm matches. Some rows have no size entry. The others give once, few or many, or a class for an expanded clone.

D	size	V	J	DNA	CDR3
TRBD1	-	TRBV10-3	TRBJ2-3	TGTGCCATCAGGCAGACAGGGGGCGCAGATACGCAGTATTTT	CAIRQTGGADTQYF
-	-	TRBV6-2/TRBV6-3	TRBJ2-7	TGTGCCAGCACCCCGGAGATCCTAGGGGTGGAGCAGTACTTC	CASTPEILGVEQYF
-	-	TRBV10-3	TRBJ2-1	TGTGCCATCAGTGAGGTAGCGGAGAGCTCCTACAATGAGCAGTTCTTC	CAISEVAESSYNEQFF
-	-	TRBV6-5	TRBJ2-7	TGTGCCAGCAGTTCCTCGGAGTCCTACGAGCAGTACTTC	CASSSSESYEQYF
-	-	TRBV29-1	TRBJ2-5	TGCAGCACAGGACGGGTCCAAGAGACCCAGTACTTC	CSTGRVQETQYF
-	few	TRBV7-6	TRBJ2-7	TGTGCCAGCAGCTTCCACGGGGGCTACGAGCAGTACTTC	CASSFHGGYEQYF
-	few	TRBV27	TRBJ2-1	TGTGCCAGCAGTTTTGGTCCCTTGGATGAGCAGTTCTTC	CASSFGPLDEQFF
TRBD1	-	TRBV10-3	TRBJ2-7	TGTGCCATCAGTGAGTCGACAGGGAAGAACTACGAGCAGTACTTC	CAISESTGKNYEQYF
-	-	TRBV20-1	TRBJ2-7	TGCAGTGCTAGATCTCCGGAGCCCCCCTACGAGCAGTACTTC	CSARSPEPPYEQYF
-	-	TRBV20-1	TRBJ1-5	TGCAGTGCCGGGGTCTTTAGCAATCAGCCCCAGCATTTT	CSAGVFSNQPQHF
TRBD2	few	TRBV5-6	TRBJ2-7	TGTGCCAGCAGCTTGGGGGGACTACTCTACGAGCAGTACTTC	CASSLGGLLYEQYF
-	-	TRBV28	TRBJ1-1	TGTGCCAGCAGTTTAGTAGTTAGGACTGAAGCTTTCTTT	CASSLVVRTEAFF
-	-	TRBV20-1	TRBJ2-1	TGCAGTGCTAGAATCGGGGGAATCAATGAGCAGTTCTTC	CSARIGGINEQFF
-	once	TRBV2	TRBJ2-7	TGTGCCAGCAGTGGAGCGGAGGGGGGTCTCGAGCAGTACTTC	CASSGAEGGLEQYF
TRBD1	-	TRBV5-1	TRBJ2-7	TGCGCCAGCAGCTTAAGGGGTCGACAGGGGAAAGGCGAGCAGTACTTC	CASSLRGRQGKGEQYF
-	-	TRBV12-3/TRBV12-4	TRBJ2-5	TGTGCCAGCAGTTTAATCCGAATGAGGGAGCAGTACTTC	CASSLIRMREQYF
-	-	TRBV20-1	TRBJ1-1	TGCAGTGCTAGAGATGGGGGTGGTAGGTTTGAAGCTTTCTTT	CSARDGGGRFEAFF
-	-	TRBV7-2	TRBJ1-5	TGTGCCAGCAGCTTAGCGAATGCCGGCAATCAGCCCCAGCATTTT	CASSLANAGNQPQHF
-	-	TRBV20-1	TRBJ2-5	TGCAGTGCTAGAGAGGCAACTATGTCTAGCGTTGTGGGGGAGACCCAGTACTTC	CSAREATMSSVVGETQYF
TRBD2	-	TRBV7-2	TRBJ2-1	TGTGCCAGCAGCTCTAGCGGGGGCCTAATTGACAATGAGCAGTTCTTC	CASSSSGGLIDNEQFF
-	-	TRBV6-2/TRBV6-3	TRBJ2-1	TGTGCCAGCAGTCCACGGGGCCTATTCCAGTTCTTC	CASSPRGLFQFF
-	few	TRBV3-1	TRBJ2-5	TGTGCCAGCAGCCCGGGACTTCCAGAGACCCAGTACTTC	CASSPGLPETQYF
-	-	TRBV7-3	TRBJ2-3	TGTGCCAGCAGCTTAAGTAGGGTCTTCACAGATACGCAGTATTTT	CASSLSRVFTDTQYF
TRBD1	once	TRBV29-1	TRBJ2-7	TGCAGCATCGGGACAGGGGACCTCGAGCAGTACTTC	CSIGTGDLEQYF
-	few	TRBV5-1	TRBJ1-2	TGCGCCAGCAGCAAATACAGGGATAATAGCTATGGCTACACCTTC	CASSKYRDNSYGYTF
-	few	TRBV7-9	TRBJ2-7	TGTGCCAGCAGCTTGATGAGAGGAAACGAGCAGTACTTC	CASSLMRGNEQYF
-	-	TRBV7-9	TRBJ2-7	TGTGCCAGCAGCGAAACTAGGACCCACGAGCAGTACTTC	CASSETRTHEQYF
-	-	TRBV9	TRBJ2-7	TGTGCCAGCAGCGAATTCGCAGCGTTCCGCTACGAGCAGTACTTC	CASSEFAAFRYEQYF
-	-	TRBV5-1	TRBJ2-3	TGCGCCAGCAGCCGTGGGGGGGCACAAGATACGCAGTATTTT	CASSRGGAQDTQYF
-	few	TRBV4-1	TRBJ1-1	TGCGCCAGCAGCCGTTCCCGCTTGGACCCGGGCACTGAAGCTTTCTTT	CASSRSRLDPGTEAFF
-	-	TRBV7-8	TRBJ1-1	TGTGCCAGCAGCTTAGCCTCGGGGAGGGTGAACACTGAAGCTTTCTTT	CASSLASGRVNTEAFF
-	-	TRBV12-3/TRBV12-4	TRBJ1-2	TGTGCCAGCAGTTGGCACCGATCCAACTATGGCTACACCTTC	CASSWHRSNYGYTF
-	few	TRBV6-2/TRBV6-3	TRBJ1-2	TGTGCCAGCAGGCCCAATCGGGACTGGAACTATGGCTACACCTTC	CASRPNRDWNYGYTF
TRBD1	many	TRBV29-1	TRBJ2-3	TGCAGCGTCGGACAGGGGGGCACAGATACGCAGTATTTT	CSVGQGGTDTQYF
-	many	TRBV20-1	TRBJ2-1	TGCAGTGCTAGAGACCCCTCAGGGGGAGGCAATGAGCAGTTCTTC	CSARDPSGGGNEQFF
TRBD1	few	TRBV5-1	TRBJ1-5	TGCGCCAGCAGCTTGGGGGACAGGGGGCATCAGCCCCAGCATTTT	CASSLGDRGHQPQHF
-	few	TRBV2	TRBJ2-5	TGTGCCAGCACTACACACGGGGAGACCCAGTACTTC	CASTTHGETQYF
-	-	TRBV7-9	TRBJ2-7	TGTGCCAGCAGCTTGTTGGACAATTCCTACGAGCAGTACTTC	CASSLLDNSYEQYF
-	-	TRBV7-4	TRBJ2-4	TGTGCCAGCAGCTTAGGGGCAGGCCCTTCTTGGGAGCAGTACTTC	CASSLGAGPSWEQYF
TRBD2	few	TRBV20-1	TRBJ2-1	TGCAGTGCTAGAGACGGGACTAGCGGGGGGTACAATGAGCAGTTCTTC	CSARDGTSGGYNEQFF
TRBD1	few	TRBV5-1	TRBJ2-5	TGCGCCAGCAGCTGGGGGACAGGAATACAAGAGACCCAGTACTTC	CASSWGTGIQETQYF
-	-	TRBV6-2/TRBV6-3	TRBJ1-2	TGTGCCAGCATCAGCCCGGGGCAAGATGGCTACACCTTC	CASISPGQDGYTF